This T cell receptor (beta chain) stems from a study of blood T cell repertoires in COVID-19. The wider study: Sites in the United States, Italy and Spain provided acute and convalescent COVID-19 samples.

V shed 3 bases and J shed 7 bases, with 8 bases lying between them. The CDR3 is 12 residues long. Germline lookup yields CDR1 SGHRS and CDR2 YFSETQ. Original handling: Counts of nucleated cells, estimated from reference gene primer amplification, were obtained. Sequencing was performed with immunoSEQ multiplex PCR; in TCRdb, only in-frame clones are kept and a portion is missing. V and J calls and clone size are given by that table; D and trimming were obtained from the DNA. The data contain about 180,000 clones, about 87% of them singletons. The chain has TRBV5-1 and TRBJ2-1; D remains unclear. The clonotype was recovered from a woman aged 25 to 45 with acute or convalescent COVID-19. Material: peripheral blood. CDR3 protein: CASSWPQNEQFF. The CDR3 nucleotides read TGCGCCAGCAGCTGGCCCCAGAATGAGCAGTTCTTC.